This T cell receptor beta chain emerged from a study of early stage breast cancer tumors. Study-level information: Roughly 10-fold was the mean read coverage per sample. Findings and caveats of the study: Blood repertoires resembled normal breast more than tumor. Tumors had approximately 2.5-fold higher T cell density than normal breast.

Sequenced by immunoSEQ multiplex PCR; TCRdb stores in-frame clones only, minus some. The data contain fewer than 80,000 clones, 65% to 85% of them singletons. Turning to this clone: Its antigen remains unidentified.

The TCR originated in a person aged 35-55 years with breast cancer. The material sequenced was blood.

For the CDR3, the DNA is TGCAGTACCCCCGGGGACAATGAGCAGTTCTTC. This encodes CSTPGDNEQFF. V is TRBV20-1 and J is TRBJ2-1, with D maybe TRBD2 (5 bases). The germline V and J ends were trimmed by 8 bases and 5 bases, with 10 bases remaining between them. Germline values: CDR1 DFQATT, CDR2 SNEGSKA (reference sequence). The CDR3 has 11 residues.